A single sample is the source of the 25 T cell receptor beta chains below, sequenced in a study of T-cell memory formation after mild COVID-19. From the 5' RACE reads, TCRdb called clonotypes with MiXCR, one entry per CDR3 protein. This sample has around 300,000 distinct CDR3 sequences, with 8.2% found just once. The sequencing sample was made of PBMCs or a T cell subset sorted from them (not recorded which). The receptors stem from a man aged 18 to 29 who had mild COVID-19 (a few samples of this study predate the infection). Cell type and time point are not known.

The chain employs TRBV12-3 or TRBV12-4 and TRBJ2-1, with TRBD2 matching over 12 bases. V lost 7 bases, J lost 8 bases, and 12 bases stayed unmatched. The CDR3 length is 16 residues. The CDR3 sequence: CASIPSGGASFDEQFF. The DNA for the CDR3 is TGTGCCAGCATTCCTAGCGGGGGGGCCTCTTTCGATGAGCAGTTCTTC.

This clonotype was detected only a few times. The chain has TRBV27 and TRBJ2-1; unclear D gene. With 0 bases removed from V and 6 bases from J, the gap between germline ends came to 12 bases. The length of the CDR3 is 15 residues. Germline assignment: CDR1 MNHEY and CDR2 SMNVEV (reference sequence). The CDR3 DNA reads TGTGCCAGCAGTTTATCGTTACTGGCTACCAATGAGCAGTTCTTC. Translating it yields CASSLSLLATNEQFF.

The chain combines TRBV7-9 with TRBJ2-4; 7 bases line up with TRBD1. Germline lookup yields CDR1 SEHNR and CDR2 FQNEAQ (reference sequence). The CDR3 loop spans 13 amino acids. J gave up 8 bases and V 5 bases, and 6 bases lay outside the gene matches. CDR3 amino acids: CASSAQGKDIQYF. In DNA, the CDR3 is TGTGCCAGCAGCGCACAGGGGAAGGACATTCAGTACTTC.

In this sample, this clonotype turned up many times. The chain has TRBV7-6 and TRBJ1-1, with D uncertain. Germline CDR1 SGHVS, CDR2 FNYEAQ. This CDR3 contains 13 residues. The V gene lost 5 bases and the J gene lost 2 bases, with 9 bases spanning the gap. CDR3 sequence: CASSPRLNTEAFF. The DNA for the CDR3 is TGTGCCAGCAGCCCCCGCTTAAACACTGAAGCTTTCTTT.

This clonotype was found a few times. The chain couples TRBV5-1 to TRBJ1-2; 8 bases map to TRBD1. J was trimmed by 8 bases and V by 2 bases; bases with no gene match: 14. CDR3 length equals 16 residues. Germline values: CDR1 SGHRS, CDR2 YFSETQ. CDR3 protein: CASSLDTTGGVRGYTF. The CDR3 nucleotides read TGCGCCAGCAGCTTAGACACAACAGGGGGAGTACGAGGCTACACCTTC.

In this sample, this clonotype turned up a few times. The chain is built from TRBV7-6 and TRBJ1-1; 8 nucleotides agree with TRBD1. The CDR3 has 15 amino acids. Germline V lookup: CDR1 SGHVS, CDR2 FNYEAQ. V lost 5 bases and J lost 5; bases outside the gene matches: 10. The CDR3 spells CASSPTTGAETEAFF. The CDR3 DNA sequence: TGTGCCAGCAGCCCAACGACAGGGGCGGAAACTGAAGCTTTCTTT.

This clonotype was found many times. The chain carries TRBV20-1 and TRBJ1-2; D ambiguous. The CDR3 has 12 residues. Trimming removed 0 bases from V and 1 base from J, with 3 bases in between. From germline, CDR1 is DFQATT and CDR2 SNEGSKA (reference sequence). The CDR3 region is CSAREGNYGYTF. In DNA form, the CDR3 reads TGCAGTGCTAGAGAGGGTAACTATGGCTACACCTTC.

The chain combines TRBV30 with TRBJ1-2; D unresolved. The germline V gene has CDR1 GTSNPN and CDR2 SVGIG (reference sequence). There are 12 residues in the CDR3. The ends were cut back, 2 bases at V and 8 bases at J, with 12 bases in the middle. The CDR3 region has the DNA TGTGCCTGGAGTCTCCCCTCCGTCGGCTACACCTTC. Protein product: CAWSLPSVGYTF.

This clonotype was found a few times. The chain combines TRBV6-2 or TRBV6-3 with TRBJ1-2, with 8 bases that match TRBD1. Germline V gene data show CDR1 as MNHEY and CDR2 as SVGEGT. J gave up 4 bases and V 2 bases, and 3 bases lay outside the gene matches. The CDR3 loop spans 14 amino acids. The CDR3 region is CASSYAGGGYGYTF. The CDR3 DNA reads TGTGCCAGCAGTTACGCAGGGGGCGGCTATGGCTACACCTTC.

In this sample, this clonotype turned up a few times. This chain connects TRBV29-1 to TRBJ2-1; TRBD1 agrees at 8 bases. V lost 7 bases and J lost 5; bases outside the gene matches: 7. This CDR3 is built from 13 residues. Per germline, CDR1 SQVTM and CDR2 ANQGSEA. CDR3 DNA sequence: TGCAGCGCTGGGGAACAGGGGGACAATGAGCAGTTCTTC. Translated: CSAGEQGDNEQFF.

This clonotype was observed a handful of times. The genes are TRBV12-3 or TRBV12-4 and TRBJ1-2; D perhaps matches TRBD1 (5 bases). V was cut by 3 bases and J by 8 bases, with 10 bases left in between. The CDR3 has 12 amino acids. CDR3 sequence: CASSLGLTGYTF. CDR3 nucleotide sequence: TGTGCCAGCAGTTTGGGACTTACAGGCTACACCTTC.

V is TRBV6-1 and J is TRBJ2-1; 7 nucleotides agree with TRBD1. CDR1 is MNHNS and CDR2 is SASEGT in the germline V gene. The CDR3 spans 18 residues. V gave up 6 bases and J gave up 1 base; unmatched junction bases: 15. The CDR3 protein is CASREPLLLDRSYNEQFF. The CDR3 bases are TGTGCCAGCAGGGAACCCTTACTCTTGGACAGGTCCTACAATGAGCAGTTCTTC.

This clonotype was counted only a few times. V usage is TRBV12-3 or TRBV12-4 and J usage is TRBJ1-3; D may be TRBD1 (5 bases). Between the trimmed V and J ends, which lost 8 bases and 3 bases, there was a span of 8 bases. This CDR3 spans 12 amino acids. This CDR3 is CASDSGGNTIYF. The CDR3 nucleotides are TGTGCCAGCGACAGTGGTGGAAACACCATATATTTT.

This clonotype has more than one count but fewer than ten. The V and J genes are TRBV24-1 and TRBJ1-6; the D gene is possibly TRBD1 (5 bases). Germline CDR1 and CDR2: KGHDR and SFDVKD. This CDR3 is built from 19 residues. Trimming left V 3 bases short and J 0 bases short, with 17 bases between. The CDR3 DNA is TGTGCCACCAGTGATACTGCGGGGCAGACCTACTCCTATAATTCACCCCTCCACTTT. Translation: CATSDTAGQTYSYNSPLHF.

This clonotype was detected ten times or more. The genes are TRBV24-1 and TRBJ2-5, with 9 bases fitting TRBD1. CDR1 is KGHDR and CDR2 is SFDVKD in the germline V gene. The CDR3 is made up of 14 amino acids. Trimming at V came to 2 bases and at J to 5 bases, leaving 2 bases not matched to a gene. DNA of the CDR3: TGTGCCACCAGTGATTCGGACAGGGGCGAGACCCAGTACTTC. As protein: CATSDSDRGETQYF.

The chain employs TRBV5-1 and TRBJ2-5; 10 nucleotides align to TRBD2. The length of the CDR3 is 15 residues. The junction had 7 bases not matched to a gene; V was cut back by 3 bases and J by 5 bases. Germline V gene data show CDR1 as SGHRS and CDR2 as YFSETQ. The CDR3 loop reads CASSSKRGGLETQYF. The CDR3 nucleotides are TGCGCCAGCAGCTCCAAGCGGGGGGGCCTGGAGACCCAGTACTTC.

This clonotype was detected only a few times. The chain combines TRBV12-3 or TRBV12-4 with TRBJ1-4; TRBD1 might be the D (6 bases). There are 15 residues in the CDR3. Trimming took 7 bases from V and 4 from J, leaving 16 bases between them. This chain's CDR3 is CASTKIQGFNEKLFF. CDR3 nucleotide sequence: TGTGCCAGCACCAAGATACAGGGTTTTAATGAAAAACTGTTTTTT.

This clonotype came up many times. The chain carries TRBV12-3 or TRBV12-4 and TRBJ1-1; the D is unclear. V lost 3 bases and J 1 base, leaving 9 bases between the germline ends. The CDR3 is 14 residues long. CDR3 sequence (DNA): TGTGCCAGCAGTTTCGGTCCTGAGAACACTGAAGCTTTCTTT. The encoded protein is CASSFGPENTEAFF.

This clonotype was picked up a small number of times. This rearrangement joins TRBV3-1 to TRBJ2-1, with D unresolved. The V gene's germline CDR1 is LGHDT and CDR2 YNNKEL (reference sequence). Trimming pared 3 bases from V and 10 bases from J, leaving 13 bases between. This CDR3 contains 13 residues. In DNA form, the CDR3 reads TGTGCCAGCAGCCACTCTCCCCACGGGGAGCAGTTCTTC. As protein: CASSHSPHGEQFF.

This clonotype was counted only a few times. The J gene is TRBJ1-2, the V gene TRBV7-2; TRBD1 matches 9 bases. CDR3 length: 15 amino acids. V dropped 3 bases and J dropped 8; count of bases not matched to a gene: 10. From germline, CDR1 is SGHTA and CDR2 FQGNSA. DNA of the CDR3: TGTGCCAGCAGCTTGGGGATGACAGGGGGAATCGGCTACACCTTC. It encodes CASSLGMTGGIGYTF.

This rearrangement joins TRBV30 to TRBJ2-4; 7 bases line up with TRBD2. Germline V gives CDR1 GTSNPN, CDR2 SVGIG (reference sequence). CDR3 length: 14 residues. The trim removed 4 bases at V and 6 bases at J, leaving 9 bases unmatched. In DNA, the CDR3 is TGTGCCTGGAATGTGAAAGCGGGGACAAACATTCAGTACTTC. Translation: CAWNVKAGTNIQYF.

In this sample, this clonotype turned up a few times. The CDR3 reads CASARGGQELNTEAFF. The CDR3 DNA is TGCGCCAGCGCTCGTGGGGGACAGGAGCTGAACACTGAAGCTTTCTTT. V usage is TRBV5-1 and J usage is TRBJ1-1, with 8 positions matching TRBD1. Per germline, CDR1 SGHRS and CDR2 YFSETQ. This CDR3 spans 16 amino acids. The ends lost 7 bases at V and 0 bases at J; junction bases unmatched: 11.

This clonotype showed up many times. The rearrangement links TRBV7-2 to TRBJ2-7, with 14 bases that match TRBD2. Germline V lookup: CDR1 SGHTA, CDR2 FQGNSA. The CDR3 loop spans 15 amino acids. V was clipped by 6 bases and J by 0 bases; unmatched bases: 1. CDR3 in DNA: TGTGCCAGCAGTGGGACTAGCGGGAGCTCCTACGAGCAGTACTTC. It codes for CASSGTSGSSYEQYF.

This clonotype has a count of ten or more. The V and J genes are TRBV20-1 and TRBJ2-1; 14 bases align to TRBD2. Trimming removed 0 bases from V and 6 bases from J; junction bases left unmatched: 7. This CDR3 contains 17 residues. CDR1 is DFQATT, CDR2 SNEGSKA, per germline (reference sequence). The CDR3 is CSARDRGLAGAPNEQFF. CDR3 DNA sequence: TGCAGTGCTAGAGATAGGGGACTAGCGGGGGCCCCCAATGAGCAGTTCTTC.

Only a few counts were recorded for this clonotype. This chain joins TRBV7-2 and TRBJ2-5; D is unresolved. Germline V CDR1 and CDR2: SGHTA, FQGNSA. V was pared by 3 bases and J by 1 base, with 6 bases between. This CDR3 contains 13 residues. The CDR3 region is CASSFSAQETQYF. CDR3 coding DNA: TGTGCCAGCAGCTTCTCGGCCCAAGAGACCCAGTACTTC.